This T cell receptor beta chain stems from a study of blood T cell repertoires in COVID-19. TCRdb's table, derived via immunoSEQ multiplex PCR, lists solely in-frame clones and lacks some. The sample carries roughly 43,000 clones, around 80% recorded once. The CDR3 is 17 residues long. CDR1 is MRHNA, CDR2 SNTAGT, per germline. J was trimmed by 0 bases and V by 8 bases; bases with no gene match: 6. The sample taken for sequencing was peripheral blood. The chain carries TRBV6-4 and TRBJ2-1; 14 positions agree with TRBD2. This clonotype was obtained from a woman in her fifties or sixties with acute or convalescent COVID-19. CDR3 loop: CASSAGTSGGSYNEQFF. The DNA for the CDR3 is TGTGCCAGCTCTGCCGGGACTAGCGGGGGCTCCTACAATGAGCAGTTCTTC.